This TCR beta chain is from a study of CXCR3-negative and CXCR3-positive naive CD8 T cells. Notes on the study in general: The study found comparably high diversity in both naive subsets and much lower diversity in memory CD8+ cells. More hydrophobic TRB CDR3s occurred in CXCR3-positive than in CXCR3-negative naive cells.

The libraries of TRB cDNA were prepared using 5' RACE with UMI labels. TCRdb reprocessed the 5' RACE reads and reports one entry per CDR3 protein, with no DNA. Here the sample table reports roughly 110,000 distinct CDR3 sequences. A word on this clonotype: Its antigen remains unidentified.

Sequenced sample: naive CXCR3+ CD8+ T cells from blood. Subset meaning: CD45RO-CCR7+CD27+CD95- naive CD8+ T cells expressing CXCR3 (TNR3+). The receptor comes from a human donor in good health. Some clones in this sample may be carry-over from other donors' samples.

CDR3 sequence: CASWAGRGLAFEQYF. V and J are TRBV28 and TRBJ2-7; lacking DNA, the TRBD2 call made by TCRdb goes unchecked. The CDR3 extends over 15 amino acids. The germline gives CDR1 MDHEN, CDR2 SYDVKM.